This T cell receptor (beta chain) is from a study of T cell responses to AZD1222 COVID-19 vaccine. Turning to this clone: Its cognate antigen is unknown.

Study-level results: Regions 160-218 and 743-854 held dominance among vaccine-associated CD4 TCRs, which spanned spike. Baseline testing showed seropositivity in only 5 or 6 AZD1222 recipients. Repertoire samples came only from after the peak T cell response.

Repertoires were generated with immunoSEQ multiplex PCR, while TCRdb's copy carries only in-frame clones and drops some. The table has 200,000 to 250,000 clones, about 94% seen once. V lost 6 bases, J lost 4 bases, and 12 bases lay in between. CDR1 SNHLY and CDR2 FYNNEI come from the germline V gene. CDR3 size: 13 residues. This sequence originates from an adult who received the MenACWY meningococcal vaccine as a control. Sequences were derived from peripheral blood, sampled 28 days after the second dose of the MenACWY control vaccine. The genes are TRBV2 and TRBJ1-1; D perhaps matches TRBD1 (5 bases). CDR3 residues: CASRSGRFTEAFF. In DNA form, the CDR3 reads TGTGCCAGCAGGTCAGGGCGGTTCACTGAAGCTTTCTTT.